This record concerns one TCR beta chain sequence. Antigen: not known. V shed 2 bases and J shed 10 bases, with 9 bases lying between them. This CDR3 is 13 amino acids long. The V gene's germline CDR1 is SNHLY and CDR2 FYNNEI. Assay used: immunoSEQ multiplex PCR; TCRdb lists only in-frame clones, some missing. The sample lists around 63,000 clones, about 71% occurring once. Prior to sequencing, the ViraFEST assay stimulated PBMC with viral peptide pools, which expanded the antigen-specific CD4+ T cells. The culture ran for around ten days before CD4+ T cells were isolated. According to the study, vaccine recipients showed no prior SARS-CoV-2 infection and negative nucleocapsid antibodies. This record belongs to a study of vaccination effects on CD4 cells after COVID-19.

The TCR comes from a human donor who received a COVID-19 vaccine. The input for sequencing was CD4+ T cells from PBMCs cultured with HCoV-OC43 spike peptides, taken before COVID-19 vaccination. Stated subset: HCoV-OC43 spike overlapping peptide pool stimulation. The gene calls are TRBV2 and TRBJ1-6; D is ambiguous. The DNA of the CDR3 is TGTGCCAGCAGTGAACAGCTACGGTCACCCCTCCACTTT. Translated: CASSEQLRSPLHF.